Presented here are 12 T cell receptor beta chains from one specimen sequenced in a study of somatic mutations in cytotoxic T cells in rheumatoid arthritis (TCRdb year 2017). Libraries were made using the immunoSEQ multiplex PCR assay. Entries here come from immuneACCESS through TCRdb and include only in-frame sequences with V and J called. Some clones fail to appear in such tables; in the studies checked, an unresolved V gene covers under half of the shortfall, and the cause of the remainder is unknown. The sample table records under 15,000 clones; under 75% of these occur just once. The ten largest clones capture about 9.9% of the sample. The sample consisted of CD8+ T cells sorted from blood. The origin of the receptors is a woman between 35 and 50 years old in good health.

This clone appeared a few times. The chain recombines TRBV7-2 with TRBJ2-7, with D tentatively TRBD1 or TRBD2 (5 bases each). The CDR3 is 13 amino acids. V lost 3 bases and J lost 2, with 8 bases in between. The V gene's germline CDR1 is SGHTA and CDR2 FQGNSA. CDR3 in DNA: TGTGCCAGCAGCTTTGGGGGACCCTACGAGCAGTACTTC. Protein product: CASSFGGPYEQYF.

The chain joins TRBV6-1 to TRBJ1-1, with TRBD1 identical over 7 bases. Germline CDR1 reads MNHNS; CDR2 reads SASEGT. V shed 2 bases, J shed 4 bases, and the junction held 4 bases outside the gene matches. The CDR3 loop spans 14 amino acids. The CDR3 region is CASSEPDRATEAFF. In DNA form, the CDR3 reads TGTGCCAGCAGTGAACCTGACAGGGCCACTGAAGCTTTCTTT.

This rearrangement joins TRBV2 to TRBJ2-7; possible D gene TRBD1, 5 bases. V was pared by 5 bases and J by 1 base, with 6 bases between. The germline CDR1 and CDR2 sequences are SNHLY and FYNNEI. The CDR3 extends over 12 amino acids. The CDR3 here is CASSHRSYEQYV. DNA of the CDR3: TGTGCCAGCAGTCACAGGTCCTACGAGCAGTACGTC.

V gene TRBV9 combines with J gene TRBJ2-3; D is possibly TRBD1 or TRBD2 (7 bases each). CDR3 length equals 15 residues. The V and J ends lost 7 bases and 1 base respectively, with 16 bases between them. Germline CDR1 and CDR2: SGDLS and YYNGEE. For the CDR3, the DNA is TGTGCCAGCGGGGAGGGGGCGCTCGGCACAGATACGCAGTATTTT. This sequence encodes CASGEGALGTDTQYF.

V and J are TRBV28 and TRBJ1-2; D is ambiguous. CDR3 length: 14 residues. The ends were cut back, 8 bases at V and 5 bases at J, with 18 bases in the middle. Germline assignment: CDR1 MDHEN and CDR2 SYDVKM. CDR3 sequence: CASLGLRLNYGYTF. CDR3 DNA sequence: TGTGCCAGCCTCGGGCTACGCTTGAATTATGGCTACACCTTC.

This chain connects TRBV6-1 to TRBJ1-3; D not certain. The germline V gene encodes CDR1 MNHNS and CDR2 SASEGT. Deletions cut 8 bases from V and 0 bases from J, with 14 bases between. CDR3 length equals 15 residues. The CDR3 nucleotides read TGTGCCAGCGCCCCACAGTCCTACTCTGGAAACACCATATATTTT. Encoded protein: CASAPQSYSGNTIYF.

The count of this clone is one. V gene TRBV5-4 combines with J gene TRBJ2-1, with 9 bases fitting TRBD2. The germline V gene has CDR1 SGHNT and CDR2 YYREEE (reference sequence). J was trimmed by 8 bases and V by 0 bases; bases with no gene match: 6. The CDR3 is made up of 15 amino acids. DNA of the CDR3: TGTGCCAGCAGCTTGGTAGCGGGAGCTATCTATGAGCAGTTCTTC. The encoded protein is CASSLVAGAIYEQFF.

The rearrangement links TRBV7-8 to TRBJ2-1; D gene ambiguous. The CDR3 is 13 residues long. CDR1 and CDR2 from the germline V gene are SGHVS and FQNEAQ. Trimming removed 1 base from V and 8 bases from J, with 9 bases in between. Written as DNA, the CDR3 is TGTGCCAGCAGCTTAGTGGCCGGAGATGAGCAGTTCTTC. It codes for CASSLVAGDEQFF.

The V call is TRBV27, the J call TRBJ2-7, with D tentatively TRBD2 (6 bases). CDR1 and CDR2 from the germline V gene are MNHEY and SMNVEV (reference sequence). Trimming pared 0 bases from V and 2 bases from J, leaving 14 bases between. The CDR3 totals 16 residues. The CDR3 spells CASSLSIILAAYEQYF. The CDR3 DNA is TGTGCCAGCAGTTTATCGATAATACTAGCCGCCTACGAGCAGTACTTC.

V usage is TRBV4-1 and J usage is TRBJ1-2; the D gene is possibly TRBD1 (6 bases). Germline values: CDR1 MGHRA, CDR2 YSYEKL. CDR3 size: 14 residues. V lost 1 base, J lost 8 bases, and 14 bases lay in between. This CDR3 reads CASSQAWGALGYTF. Written as DNA, the CDR3 is TGCGCCAGCAGCCAAGCGTGGGGGGCGTTGGGCTACACCTTC.

This chain connects TRBV4-1 to TRBJ2-7; 8 positions match TRBD1. V lost 1 base, J lost 3 bases, and 2 bases stayed unmatched. CDR1 and CDR2 from the germline V gene are MGHRA and YSYEKL. The CDR3 has 14 amino acids. The CDR3 sequence: CASSQVGQGYEQYF. CDR3 nucleotides: TGCGCCAGCAGCCAAGTAGGACAGGGCTACGAGCAGTACTTC.

This clone turned up a few times. This chain links TRBV7-6 with TRBJ1-2; a weak D match, TRBD1 (5 bases). V lost 5 bases, J lost 2 bases, and 9 bases lay in between. CDR3 size: 13 residues. Per the germline V gene, CDR1 is SGHVS and CDR2 is FNYEAQ. The CDR3 here is CASSGDLNYGYTF. CDR3 DNA: TGTGCCAGCAGCGGGGACTTAAACTATGGCTACACCTTC.